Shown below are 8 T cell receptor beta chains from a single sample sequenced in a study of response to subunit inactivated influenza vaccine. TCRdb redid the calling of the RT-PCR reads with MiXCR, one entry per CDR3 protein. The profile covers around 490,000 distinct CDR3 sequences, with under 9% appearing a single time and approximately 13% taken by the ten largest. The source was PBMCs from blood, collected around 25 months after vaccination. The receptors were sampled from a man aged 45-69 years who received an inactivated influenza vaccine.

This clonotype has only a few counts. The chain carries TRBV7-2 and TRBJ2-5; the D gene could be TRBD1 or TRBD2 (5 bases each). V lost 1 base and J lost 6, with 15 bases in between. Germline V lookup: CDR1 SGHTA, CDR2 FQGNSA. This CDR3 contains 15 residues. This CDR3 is CASSLGGSQGQTQYF. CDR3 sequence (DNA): TGTGCCAGCAGCTTAGGTGGGAGCCAGGGACAGACCCAGTACTTC.

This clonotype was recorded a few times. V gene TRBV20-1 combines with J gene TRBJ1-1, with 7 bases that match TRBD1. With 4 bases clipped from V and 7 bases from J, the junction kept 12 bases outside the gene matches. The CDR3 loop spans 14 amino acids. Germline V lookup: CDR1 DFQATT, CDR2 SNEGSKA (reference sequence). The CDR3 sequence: CSAMGWAGGIEAFF. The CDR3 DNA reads TGCAGTGCTATGGGCTGGGCAGGGGGGATTGAAGCTTTCTTT.

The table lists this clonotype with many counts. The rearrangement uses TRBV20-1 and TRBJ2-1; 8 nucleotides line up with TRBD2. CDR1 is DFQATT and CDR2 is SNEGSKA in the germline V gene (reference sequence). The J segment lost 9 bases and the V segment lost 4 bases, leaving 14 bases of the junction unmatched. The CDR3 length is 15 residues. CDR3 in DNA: TGCAGTGCTATAAGATCCGGGACTAGATCTGGTGAGCAGTTCTTC. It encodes CSAIRSGTRSGEQFF.

CDR3 bases: TGTGCCAGCAGGGCCACGCCGGGATCAACGCCCGGCTACACCTTC. Amino acid sequence: CASRATPGSTPGYTF. The V and J genes are TRBV6-2 or TRBV6-3 and TRBJ1-2; D unresolved. CDR3 length equals 15 residues. The ends were cut back, 6 bases at V and 8 bases at J, with 22 bases in the middle. The germline CDR1 and CDR2 sequences are MNHEY and SVGEGT.

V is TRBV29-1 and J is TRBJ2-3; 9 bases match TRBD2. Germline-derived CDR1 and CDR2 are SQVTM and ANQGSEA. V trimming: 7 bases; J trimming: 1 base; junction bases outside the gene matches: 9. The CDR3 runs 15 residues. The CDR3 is CSGREASGGTDTQYF. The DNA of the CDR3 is TGCAGCGGGCGAGAGGCTAGCGGGGGCACAGATACGCAGTATTTT.

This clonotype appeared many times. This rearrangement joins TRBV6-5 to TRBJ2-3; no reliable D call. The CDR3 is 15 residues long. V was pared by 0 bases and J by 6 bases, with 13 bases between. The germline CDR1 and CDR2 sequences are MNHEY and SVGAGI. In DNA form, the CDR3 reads TGTGCCAGCAGTTACTCGATAAGGATTCACGATACGCAGTATTTT. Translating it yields CASSYSIRIHDTQYF.

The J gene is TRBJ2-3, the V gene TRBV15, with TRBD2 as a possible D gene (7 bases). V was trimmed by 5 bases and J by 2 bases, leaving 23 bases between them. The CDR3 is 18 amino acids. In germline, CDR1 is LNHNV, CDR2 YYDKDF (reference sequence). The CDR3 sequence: CATSAALGGAGDTDTQYF. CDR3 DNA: TGTGCCACCAGCGCAGCCTTAGGGGGGGCGGGAGACACAGATACGCAGTATTTT.

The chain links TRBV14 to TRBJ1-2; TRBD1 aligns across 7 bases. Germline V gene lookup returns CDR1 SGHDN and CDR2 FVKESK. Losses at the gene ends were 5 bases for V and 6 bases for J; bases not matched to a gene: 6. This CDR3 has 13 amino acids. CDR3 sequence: CASSKGTVDGYTF. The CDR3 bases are TGTGCCAGCAGCAAAGGGACAGTAGATGGCTACACCTTC.